The 12 T cell receptor beta chains below were found in one sample sequenced in a study of regulatory T cells in long-lasting Graves disease. To make TCR beta libraries, researchers used iRepertoire HTBI primers and Arm-PCR of CDR3 regions. MiXCR, applied by TCRdb to the multiplex PCR reads, yields one record per CDR3 protein. The table lists around 400,000 distinct CDR3 sequences, 15% of them singletons, with 20% to 25% in the top ten. The time point here: newly diagnosed GD, antithyroid drugs for less than 3 months. PBMCs provided the RNA from which the TCR library was made. Sequencing was performed on peripheral blood mononuclear cells (PBMCs), taken at new diagnosis, from a patient treated with antithyroid drugs. The source is a female donor with Graves disease.

Ten or more counts support this clonotype. This chain connects TRBV6-1 to TRBJ1-1; D may be TRBD1 (5 bases). This CDR3 comprises 14 residues. Germline CDR1 MNHNS, CDR2 SASEGT. V was clipped by 6 bases and J by 1 base, with 12 bases between them. CDR3 bases: TGTGCCAGCAGAAAGGGGACCTCGAACACTGAAGCTTTCTTT. Translating it yields CASRKGTSNTEAFF.

This clonotype was counted many times. The chain joins TRBV7-2 to TRBJ2-7; the D gene could be TRBD1 or TRBD2 (6 bases each). The CDR3 consists of 16 residues. Per the germline V gene, CDR1 is SGHTA and CDR2 is FQGNSA. Trimming took off 1 base at V and 1 base at J, with 14 bases between the two ends. The CDR3, as DNA: TGTGCCAGCAGCTTAGGTAGGGGGGCGAGATCCTACGAGCAGTACTTC. It yields the protein CASSLGRGARSYEQYF.

This clonotype was seen at least ten times. The chain uses TRBV3-1 and TRBJ2-5, with 8 bases identical to TRBD1. The CDR3 loop spans 16 amino acids. Germline V gene data show CDR1 as LGHDT and CDR2 as YNNKEL (reference sequence). V lost 4 bases, J lost 1 base, and 8 bases stayed unmatched. In nucleotides, the CDR3 is TGTGCCAGCAGCCCAAGAAGAGGGACAGGCCAAGAGACCCAGTACTTC. It translates to CASSPRRGTGQETQYF.

This clonotype was seen ten or more times. V is TRBV7-9 and J is TRBJ1-2, with D perhaps matching TRBD1 (6 bases). Trimming cost V 2 bases and J 2 bases, with 12 bases left between them. Germline V gives CDR1 SEHNR, CDR2 FQNEAQ (reference sequence). The CDR3 runs to 15 residues. The CDR3 region is CASSLQGPENYGYTF. The CDR3 DNA follows: TGTGCCAGCAGCTTACAGGGGCCGGAGAACTATGGCTACACCTTC.

There are many counts of this clonotype. V is TRBV20-1 and J is TRBJ1-5, with a tentative D call TRBD1 (5 bases). The V gene's germline CDR1 is DFQATT and CDR2 SNEGSKA (reference sequence). This CDR3 contains 13 residues. Deletions cut 6 bases from V and 0 bases from J, with 9 bases between. CDR3 protein: CSAQGRSNQPQHF. The CDR3 DNA reads as TGCAGTGCCCAGGGTCGTAGCAATCAGCCCCAGCATTTT.

This chain's CDR3 is CASSRLSTGELFF. The DNA for the CDR3 is TGTGCCAGCAGCCGACTCTCCACCGGGGAGCTGTTTTTT. The V and J genes are TRBV12-3 or TRBV12-4 and TRBJ2-2, with D unclear. The CDR3 has 13 amino acids. V lost 6 bases and J lost 4, with 9 bases in between.

This clonotype occurred a few times. V gene TRBV7-9 combines with J gene TRBJ1-6; 8 bases match TRBD1. V gave up 5 bases and J gave up 7 bases; unmatched junction bases: 7. Per the germline V gene, CDR1 is SEHNR and CDR2 is FQNEAQ (reference sequence). This CDR3 has 15 residues. The CDR3 loop is CASSQDRQGNSPLHF. The CDR3 DNA is TGTGCCAGCAGCCAGGACAGACAGGGGAATTCACCCCTCCACTTT. The full variable domain, completed using reference TRBV7-9 and TRBJ1-6, is DTGVSQNPRHKITKRGQNVTFRCDPISEHNRLYWYRQTLGQGPEFLTYFQNEAQLEKSRLLSDRFSAERPKGSFSTLEIQRTEQGDSAMYLCASSQDRQGNSPLHFGNGTRLTVT.

There are a few counts of this clonotype. CDR3 bases: TGTGCCAGCAGCGTATCAGGAGAAAACTCGGTCGAGCAGTACTTC. It codes for CASSVSGENSVEQYF. V and J are TRBV9 and TRBJ2-7; D gene ambiguous. Germline CDR1 reads SGDLS; CDR2 reads YYNGEE. Trimming removed 1 base at V and 6 bases at J, with 17 bases between. The CDR3 spans 15 residues.

This clonotype appeared a few times. V gene TRBV6-1 combines with J gene TRBJ2-2; 7 bases agree with TRBD1. The CDR3 spans 14 residues. Germline V gives CDR1 MNHNS, CDR2 SASEGT. The V and J ends lost 6 bases and 5 bases, in that order; junction bases with no gene match: 6. Written as DNA, the CDR3 is TGTGCCAGCAGGCCGGGACAGACAACCGGGGAGCTGTTTTTT. It translates to CASRPGQTTGELFF.

V is TRBV19 and J is TRBJ1-4, with 9 bases that match TRBD1. Looked up from germline, CDR1 is LNHDA and CDR2 is SQIVND (reference sequence). The CDR3 is 15 residues long. The junction had 9 bases not matched to a gene; V was cut back by 5 bases and J by 8 bases. CDR3 coding DNA: TGTGCCAGTAGTCCAGGGACAGGGATTTACGAAAAACTGTTTTTT. Protein: CASSPGTGIYEKLFF.

This clonotype was seen repeatedly, ten times or more. The DNA for the CDR3 is TGTGCCTGGGGACCGACAGGGGAAGCTTTCTTT. Translated, it gives CAWGPTGEAFF. The chain recombines TRBV30 with TRBJ1-1; 7 bases fit TRBD1. The CDR3 sequence is 11 residues long. CDR1 is GTSNPN, CDR2 SVGIG, per germline (reference sequence). Unmatched junction bases numbered 5, after V lost 5 bases and J lost 8 bases.

Notes on this clonotype: Being one base from a much bigger clone, this may be a read error. The V gene is TRBV10-3, the J gene TRBJ2-1; 9 nucleotides align to TRBD1. The V segment lost 7 bases and the J segment 10 bases; nucleotides outside the gene matches: 14. This CDR3 has 15 residues. CDR1 and CDR2 from the germline V gene are ENHRY and SYGVKD. CDR3 loop: CAINGVGQGYSEQFF. CDR3 nucleotide sequence: TGTGCCATCAATGGGGTTGGACAGGGGTACTCCGAGCAGTTCTTC.